This paragraph covers one T cell receptor beta chain sequence. This sample is drawn from a study of T cells in tuberculosis. Study summary: CD1B tetramers identified T cells specific for mycobacterial lipid GMM.

Latent tuberculosis screening used tuberculin skin test and IGRA at entry. Trimming stripped 3 bases from V and 6 bases from J, with 24 bases between. This CDR3 has 17 amino acids. The germline gives CDR1 SGHDN, CDR2 FVKESK. Libraries were prepared by immunoSEQ multiplex PCR; TCRdb keeps only in-frame clonotypes and omits some of them. Of tens of thousands of clones listed, more than 80% are singletons. The sequenced sample was PBMCs. The receptor's source is a donor aged 10 to 29 with latent tuberculosis or without tuberculosis infection. The rearrangement uses TRBV14 and TRBJ2-7; D gene ambiguous. The CDR3 reads CASSHTWVGTRSSEQYF. For the CDR3, the DNA is TGTGCCAGCAGCCATACTTGGGTCGGCACCAGGTCATCCGAGCAGTACTTC. Full variable domain (missing parts from reference TRBV14 and TRBJ2-7): EAGVTQFPSHSVIEKGQTVTLRCDPISGHDNLYWYRRVMGKEIKFLLHFVKESKQDESGMPNNRFLAERTGGTYSTLKVQPAELEDSGVYFCASSHTWVGTRSSEQYFGPGTRLTVT.